This TCR beta chain was sequenced for a study of vaccination and CD4 T cells after COVID-19 (dated by TCRdb to 2021 to 2024). Background on the whole study: Every convalescent patient had a positive nasal swab PCR test for SARS-CoV-2, with mild disease in about 9 patients and severe disease in one. In the convalescent cohort there were six males and four females, among whom were two Hispanic individuals, seven Caucasians, two Asians and one multiracial person. Participants received two doses of either the Pfizer-BioNTech BNT162b2 vaccine (n=8) or the Moderna mRNA-1273 vaccine (n=2). Post-COVID blood samples were collected from convalescent patients a median of roughly 100 days after diagnosis, with a range of roughly 30 to 161 days. Post-vaccine blood samples were taken a median of 72 days after the second vaccine dose, with a range of 14 to 241 days. Culture stimuli were overlapping spike peptide pools from SARS-CoV-2 and from the common cold coronaviruses HCoV-NL63, HCoV-OC43 and HCoV-229E. Control cultures used a CEFX viral epitope pool as positive control, an HIV-1 Nef peptide pool as negative control, or no peptide. The spike-specific CD4+ TCR repertoire was compared before and after mRNA vaccination in about nine COVID-19 convalescent patients and a few infection-naive healthy vaccine recipients. Broad study findings and their caveats: Only a relatively small number of convalescent patients were included in the study, and early timepoints following natural infection were not analyzed. The median number of SARS-CoV-2-reactive clonotypes rose from around 22 after infection to 35 to 45 after vaccination, but the change was not significant. In convalescent patients, a median about 86% of post-vaccine SARS-CoV-2-reactive clones were detected only after vaccination, suggesting vaccine-specific priming. Nearly all vaccine-specific clones in convalescent patients (304 of 307) were mono-reactive for SARS-CoV-2 spike rather than cross-reactive with common cold coronaviruses.

Library construction relied on PCR. DNA from cultured CD4+ T cells underwent TCR sequencing with the Oncomine TCR Beta short-read assay at the Johns Hopkins FTIC core. The QIAamp micro DNA kit was used to extract genomic DNA from the cultured CD4+ T cells. Oncomine TCR Beta libraries made from cultured CD4+ T cells were pooled using unique dual indexes and sequenced on an Illumina iSeq 100. The paper's processing steps were these. Non-productive sequences were removed, and CDR3s that did not start with C, did not end with F or W, or were shorter than 7 amino acids were discarded. Antigen-specific clonotypes were identified with the MANAFEST web application by comparing peptide-stimulated wells with reference and other culture wells. To be called positive, a clone needed an FDR below 0.05, an odds ratio above 5, and a productive frequency above 0.1% in at least two of three replicate wells. A clonotype was classed as cross-reactive if the clonotype showed significant expansion both in SARS-CoV-2 spike wells and in at least one common cold coronavirus spike condition. CDR3 homology was assessed with Levenshtein distances (stringdist) and unrooted phylogenetic trees (ape) in R version 3.6.1. TCRdb trimmed the raw reads at Q25, called clones with MiXCR and kept productive beta chains. Every distinct CDR3 protein forms one entry, paired with its most common genes and DNA. The V and J calls here are based on TCRdb, not the publication. Counted in this sample were roughly 18,000 distinct CDR3 sequences; around 50% of them appeared once. The ten top clones hold about 7.2% of the sample.

The treatment or condition tag for this specimen amounts to: roughly nine-day PBMC culture with coronavirus spike peptide pools or control peptides (ViraFEST assay). To expand antigen-specific T cells with peptide pools and then pick out the expanded clonotypes through TCR sequencing, the study relied on the ViraFEST assay. The positive SARS-CoV-2 PCR tests of the convalescent patients were dated from March to December 2020, before the Alpha, Beta and Delta variants emerged in the United States. About 2 million PBMCs per well were cultured in IMDM with roughly 5% human AB serum and around 10 IU/ml IL-2, plus 10 ug/ml peptide pools. On days 3 and 7, half of the culture medium was replaced with fresh IL-2-containing medium. Once the cells had been in culture for less than 12 days, the EasySep CD4+ T cell isolation kit was used to isolate CD4+ T cells by negative selection. Ficoll-Paque Plus gradient centrifugation was used to isolate PBMCs from whole blood, and the isolated PBMCs were then either used fresh or cryopreserved at -140C. In general, triplicate wells were set up for every culture condition.

This clonotype was found a few times. Which antigen it targets is not known. The sample holds no much larger clone one base away, and base qualities are not on file. From a lookup of the germline V gene (reference sequence), CDR1 and CDR2 are GTSNPN and SVGIG. The germline ends are 15 bases apart after V is trimmed by 3 bases and J by 7 bases. The CDR3 contains 14 residues, cysteine and phenylalanine counted. The entry retains the CDR3 DNA only, 42 bases that are in frame from base 1. Sequenced material: CD4+ T cells from blood, cultured in vitro, taken before SARS-CoV-2 vaccination. The chain joins TRBV30 to TRBJ1-4, and possibly TRBD1, on 6 matching bases. The receptor was isolated from a human donor who had recovered from COVID-19. At the DNA level, the sequence is TGTGCCTGGAGAGGCGTAAGGGGGAGTGAAAAACTGTTTTTT. It translates to CAWRGVRGSEKLFF. Here the CDR3 is joined to the reference TRBV30 and TRBJ1-4 genes, and the full variable domain is: SQTIHQWPATLVQPVGSPLSLECTVEGTSNPNLYWYRQAAGRGLQLLFYSVGIGQISSEVPQNLSASRPQDRQFILSSKKLLLSDSGFYLCAWRGVRGSEKLFFGSGTQLSVL.